This is a list of T cell receptor beta chains from one sample in a study of OX40 agonist ivuxolimab in advanced cancers. Clones were read by immunoSEQ multiplex PCR, and TCRdb kept only the in-frame ones, dropping some. The table has about 100,000 clones, 80% to 90% seen once. Sequences were derived from CD4+ or CD8+ T cells sorted from blood, sampled in a trial of the OX40 agonist ivuxolimab. These TCRs come from an adult with an advanced solid tumor such as melanoma, head and neck, liver or kidney cancer. The CDR3 runs from the conserved cysteine through the conserved F or W. Fields, in order: clone size, D gene, V gene, J gene, CDR3 DNA, CDR3 protein. A D gene is named only where the DNA matches it firmly. A clone size is listed for some rows: how often the clone was seen (once, few, many), or a class if it is expanded.

NA,NA,TRBV7-2,TRBJ2-3,TGTGCCAGCAGCTTACGGGGCGGGGATACGCAGTATTTT,CASSLRGGDTQYF
NA,TRBD1,TRBV18,TRBJ2-4,TGTGCCAGCACGGGACAGGGAAACATTCAGTACTTC,CASTGQGNIQYF
NA,NA,TRBV25-1,TRBJ2-5,TGTGCCAGCAGTAGCGGAATCGAGACCCAGTACTTC,CASSSGIETQYF
many,TRBD2,TRBV11-2,TRBJ2-3,TGTGCCAGCAGCTCCAGGGGCGGGGGGGATACGCAGTATTTT,CASSSRGGGDTQYF
NA,NA,TRBV10-3,TRBJ2-3,TGTGCCACAGGGGGGCCTAGCACAGATACGCAGTATTTT,CATGGPSTDTQYF
NA,TRBD1,TRBV29-1,TRBJ2-4,TGCAGCGGGGAGACAGGGGCCAAAAACATTCAGTACTTC,CSGETGAKNIQYF
NA,TRBD1,TRBV19,TRBJ1-2,TGTGCCAGTAGTATCGCCACAGGGGCAGTCTATGGCTACACCTTC,CASSIATGAVYGYTF
NA,TRBD2,TRBV29-1,TRBJ2-3,TGCAGCGTGGGGACTAGCGGGGGTGCAGATACGCAGTATTTT,CSVGTSGGADTQYF
NA,NA,TRBV11-2,TRBJ2-3,TGTGCCAGCAGCCAAGGGGGTGTCGGGGGGTATAAGGATACGCAGTATTTT,CASSQGGVGGYKDTQYF
once,TRBD1,TRBV5-1,TRBJ1-4,TGCGCCAGCAGCCGGTCGGGCAGGGGGCTCGAAAAACTGTTTTTT,CASSRSGRGLEKLFF
NA,NA,TRBV11-2,TRBJ2-6,TGTGCCAGCAGTTGGGGTGGTGGGGGCATGGCCAACGTCCTGACTTTC,CASSWGGGGMANVLTF
few,NA,TRBV7-3,TRBJ2-1,TGTGCCAGCAGCCCTCAGCCCTCGGGCAATGAGCAGTTCTTC,CASSPQPSGNEQFF
NA,TRBD2,TRBV5-1,TRBJ2-5,TGCGCCAGCAGCTCCGGACTAGCGGGGGGCCTATCCCAAGAGACCCAGTACTTC,CASSSGLAGGLSQETQYF
NA,NA,TRBV9,TRBJ1-2,TGTGCCAGCAGCGTAGGTGAGGGTAACTATGGCTACACCTTC,CASSVGEGNYGYTF
NA,NA,TRBV21-1,TRBJ2-2,TGTGCCAGCAGCAATGACGGGGAGCTGTTTTTT,CASSNDGELFF
NA,NA,TRBV2,TRBJ1-4,TGTGCCAGCAGTGACGGGGGATCTAATGAAAAACTGTTTTTT,CASSDGGSNEKLFF
NA,NA,TRBV13,TRBJ2-7,TGTGCCAGCAGCCGAGAGGGATCTTACGAGCAGTACTTC,CASSREGSYEQYF
NA,TRBD1,TRBV7-2,TRBJ1-3,TGTGCCAGCAGCTCCGACAGGGGGCCTGGAAACACCATATATTTT,CASSSDRGPGNTIYF
NA,NA,TRBV7-3,TRBJ1-1,TGTGCCAGCAGCTTAGGCGGCCCTGTCACTGAAGCTTTCTTT,CASSLGGPVTEAFF
few,NA,TRBV19,TRBJ1-2,TGTGCCAGTAGTACCTCGAATGTCAGGGCCGGCTATGGCTACACCTTC,CASSTSNVRAGYGYTF
NA,TRBD1,TRBV7-9,TRBJ1-1,TGTGCCAGCAGCTCGGGACAGGGAAGAGTGGCTGAAGCTTTCTTT,CASSSGQGRVAEAFF
NA,NA,TRBV7-6,TRBJ2-7,TGTGCCAGCAGCTTAGGCAGGGCCGGGTACGAGCAGTACTTC,CASSLGRAGYEQYF
NA,NA,TRBV30,TRBJ1-6,TGTGCCTGGAGTGCGATGTCTAATTCACCCCTCCACTTT,CAWSAMSNSPLHF
NA,TRBD1,TRBV19,TRBJ2-1,TGTGCCAGTAGTACCCCCGGGACAGGGGGTTGGAATGAGCAGTTCTTC,CASSTPGTGGWNEQFF
NA,NA,TRBV7-2,TRBJ2-5,TGTGCCAGCAGTCGGTGGGCCCAAGAGACCCAGTACTTC,CASSRWAQETQYF
once,NA,TRBV4-3,TRBJ1-2,TGCGCCAGCAGCCAAGGGGAGGCGATGAAGCGCTATGGCTACACCTTC,CASSQGEAMKRYGYTF
few,NA,TRBV12-5,TRBJ2-2,TGTGCTAGTGGTCCGGTCTCGGCGGTGGACGCGAACACCGGGGAGCTGTTTTTT,CASGPVSAVDANTGELFF
NA,NA,TRBV7-9,TRBJ1-1,TGTGCCAGCAGCTTAGGGGAGGTCACTGAAGCTTTCTTT,CASSLGEVTEAFF
NA,TRBD1,TRBV5-5,TRBJ1-6,TGTGCCAGCACCGCCGGGACAGGGAATAATTCACCCCTCCACTTT,CASTAGTGNNSPLHF
NA,NA,TRBV7-2,TRBJ2-2,TGTGCCAGCAGCTTGAACATCAACACCGGGGAGCTGTTTTTT,CASSLNINTGELFF
few,NA,TRBV18,TRBJ2-7,TGTGCCAGCTCACCCCGGGCCGGCGAGCAGTACTTC,CASSPRAGEQYF
NA,NA,TRBV7-9,TRBJ1-2,TGTGCCAGCAGCTTAGGGACAACTCGTAACTATGGCTACACCTTC,CASSLGTTRNYGYTF
NA,NA,TRBV6-6,TRBJ1-1,TGTGCCAGCAGTTATCGGGTGGCAGGCCTTGAAGCTTTCTTT,CASSYRVAGLEAFF
once,NA,TRBV2,TRBJ2-1,TGTGCCAGCAGTGAAAGGCAGGGGTCTAGCAATGAGCAGTTCTTC,CASSERQGSSNEQFF
few,TRBD2,TRBV19,TRBJ2-3,TGTGCCACCGCGGACTCACGGGTTAGCGGGGTGGCAGATACGCAGTATTTT,CATADSRVSGVADTQYF
once,NA,TRBV4-1,TRBJ2-2,TGCGCCAGCAGCCCCGGGGTAGCAGCGAACACCGGGGAGCTGTTTTTT,CASSPGVAANTGELFF
NA,NA,TRBV11-3,TRBJ2-1,TGTGCCAGCAGCGCCCCAGGGGTTCGGAATGAGCAGTTCTTC,CASSAPGVRNEQFF
NA,TRBD1,TRBV29-1,TRBJ1-4,TGCAGCGGCCTGACAGGGGGAAATGAAAAACTGTTTTTT,CSGLTGGNEKLFF
NA,TRBD1,TRBV19,TRBJ1-2,TGTGCCAGTATCAGCAGACAGGGGACGGACTATGGCTACACCTTC,CASISRQGTDYGYTF
NA,NA,TRBV6-1,TRBJ2-5,TGTGCCAGCAGCCGCCCCAGCCAAGAGACCCAGTACTTC,CASSRPSQETQYF
NA,TRBD1,TRBV5-4,TRBJ2-7,TGTGCCAGCAGCTCGAGACAGGGCTCCTACGAGCAGTACTTC,CASSSRQGSYEQYF
NA,NA,TRBV19,TRBJ1-1,TGTGCCAGTATGGGGGCACAGGTACTGAACACTGAAGCTTTCTTT,CASMGAQVLNTEAFF
NA,NA,TRBV6-5,TRBJ1-4,TGTGCCAGCAGTTATACCAGGGTGGATGAAAAACTGTTTTTT,CASSYTRVDEKLFF
NA,TRBD2,TRBV4-3,TRBJ2-3,TGCGCCAGCAGCCAAGGCGGGAGGGCCGCAGATACGCAGTATTTT,CASSQGGRAADTQYF